The next 26 T cell receptor beta chains were all read from a single sample in a study of cytomegalovirus exposure and HLA in healthy donors. The primer mix had 60 Vbeta and 13 Jbeta primers. TCRdb's copy holds only in-frame clones and misses some; the assay was immunoSEQ multiplex PCR. The sample holds about 160,000 clones, around 77% seen once. Sequenced sample: PBMCs. The receptor set was obtained from a woman aged 25-40 years in good health and CMV-seronegative.

The chain employs TRBV27 and TRBJ1-1; 9 bases are shared with TRBD1. The CDR3 extends over 19 amino acids. V was pared by 4 bases and J by 4 bases, with 19 bases of the junction left unmatched. Germline loops: CDR1 MNHEY, CDR2 SMNVEV (reference sequence). CDR3 in amino acids: CASSSPHGTGPGSGTEAFF. The CDR3 bases are TGTGCCAGCAGTTCCCCCCATGGGACAGGGCCGGGGTCTGGCACTGAAGCTTTCTTT.

V gene TRBV5-1 combines with J gene TRBJ1-1, with D possibly being TRBD1 (5 bases). V was trimmed by 5 bases and J by 8 bases, leaving 19 bases between them. The length of the CDR3 is 14 residues. Germline V CDR1 and CDR2: SGHRS, YFSETQ. DNA for the CDR3: TGCGCCAGCAGTTCCTCGCCCGGGGGTACCGAAGCTTTCTTT. It encodes CASSSSPGGTEAFF. Full variable domain (remainder filled in from reference TRBV5-1 and TRBJ1-1): KAGVTQTPRYLIKTRGQQVTLSCSPISGHRSVSWYQQTPGQGLQFLFEYFSETQRNKGNFPGRFSGRQFSNSRSEMNVSTLELGDSALYLCASSSSPGGTEAFFGQGTRLTVV.

In this sample, this clone turned up a few times. The chain carries TRBV20-1 and TRBJ2-1, with D possibly being TRBD1 (5 bases). Trimming stripped 8 bases from V and 4 bases from J, with 9 bases between. This CDR3 is 11 amino acids long. Germline loops: CDR1 DFQATT, CDR2 SNEGSKA (reference sequence). In DNA form, the CDR3 reads TGCAGTAGTGACAGTTACAATGAGCAGTTCTTC. This encodes CSSDSYNEQFF.

The chain recombines TRBV5-1 with TRBJ1-2; 10 nucleotides align to TRBD1. There are 14 residues in the CDR3. Per germline, CDR1 SGHRS and CDR2 YFSETQ. Unmatched junction bases numbered 6, after V lost 4 bases and J lost 6 bases. Here the CDR3 DNA reads TGCGCCAGCAGCCCGGGGGACAGGGGAAATGGCTACACCTTC. This encodes CASSPGDRGNGYTF.

This clone was seen only a few times. The CDR3 sequence: CASRPPGNYGYTF. The CDR3, as DNA: TGTGCCAGCAGGCCGCCAGGGAACTATGGCTACACCTTC. This sequence joins TRBV27 and TRBJ1-2; a possible D gene is TRBD1 (5 bases). Trimming took 6 bases from V and 2 from J, leaving 10 bases between them. The CDR3 contains 13 residues. Looked up from germline, CDR1 is MNHEY and CDR2 is SMNVEV (reference sequence).

In its sample, this clone was seen a few times. The V and J genes are TRBV11-2 and TRBJ2-3; the D is unclear. V gave up 1 base and J gave up 2 bases, with 10 bases separating them. The CDR3 is made up of 15 amino acids. Germline lookup yields CDR1 SGHAT and CDR2 FQNNGV. This CDR3 is CASSLVVSPTDTQYF. The CDR3 nucleotides are TGTGCCAGCAGCTTAGTAGTTTCTCCCACAGATACGCAGTATTTT.

The V and J genes are TRBV6-1 and TRBJ1-5; 10 bases are shared with TRBD1. The CDR3 has 19 amino acids. V lost 1 base to trimming and J lost 4 bases; unmatched junction nucleotides: 13. Germline V CDR1 and CDR2: MNHNS, SASEGT. The CDR3 DNA sequence: TGTGCCAGCAGTGAAGGGTGGACAGGGGGAAGAGGGGTGAATCAGCCCCAGCATTTT. Translation: CASSEGWTGGRGVNQPQHF.

The chain carries TRBV7-2 and TRBJ2-7; weak D call: TRBD1 (6 bases). V dropped 2 bases and J dropped 2 bases, with 25 bases sitting between them. This CDR3 has 19 amino acids. Germline V gene sequence: CDR1 SGHTA, CDR2 FQGNSA. CDR3 sequence (DNA): TGTGCCAGCAGCTTACGAGGGGGTACTGCCACCTCCTCGGCCTACGAGCAGTACTTC. Translated, it gives CASSLRGGTATSSAYEQYF.

This clone was observed a handful of times. The V call is TRBV27, the J call TRBJ2-7, with 10 positions matching TRBD2. The CDR3 consists of 15 residues. V trimming: 5 bases; J trimming: 7 bases; junction bases outside the gene matches: 11. The V gene's germline CDR1 is MNHEY and CDR2 SMNVEV (reference sequence). The CDR3 sequence is CASSPGIAGGGEQYF. The CDR3 DNA follows: TGTGCCAGCAGTCCAGGGATAGCGGGAGGTGGGGAGCAGTACTTC.

The rearrangement links TRBV7-9 to TRBJ1-2; 7 bases are shared with TRBD1. V gave up 0 bases and J gave up 0 bases; unmatched junction bases: 7. The CDR3 is 17 residues long. Germline CDR1 is SEHNR and CDR2 is FQNEAQ (reference sequence). DNA for the CDR3: TGTGCCAGCAGCTTAGCGAAGGGACAGAAAGCTAACTATGGCTACACCTTC. Its translation is CASSLAKGQKANYGYTF. The variable domain in full, completed from reference TRBV7-9 and TRBJ1-2, reads DTGVSQNPRHKITKRGQNVTFRCDPISEHNRLYWYRQTLGQGPEFLTYFQNEAQLEKSRLLSDRFSAERPKGSFSTLEIQRTEQGDSAMYLCASSLAKGQKANYGYTFGSGTRLTVV.

This clone was found once. The CDR3 nucleotides are TGTGCCTGGAGTCCCGACAGGACCTACGAGCAGTACTTC. Its protein is CAWSPDRTYEQYF. The chain couples TRBV30 to TRBJ2-5; D is perhaps TRBD1 (6 bases). The tail of the sequence fits TRBJ2-7 better, so the J call may be wrong. The CDR3 is 13 residues long. CDR1 and CDR2 (germline): GTSNPN, SVGIG (reference sequence).

The chain combines TRBV7-6 with TRBJ2-1, with D possibly being TRBD2 (7 bases). The CDR3 length is 16 residues. With 0 bases removed from V and 7 bases from J, the gap between germline ends came to 16 bases. CDR1 is SGHVS, CDR2 FNYEAQ, per germline. CDR3 coding DNA: TGTGCCAGCAGCTTAGCCGCCGGGGGGCTTGTAAATGAGCAGTTCTTC. Protein product: CASSLAAGGLVNEQFF. Full variable domain (outside the CDR3, taken from reference TRBV7-6 and TRBJ2-1): GAGVSQSPRYKVTKRGQDVALRCDPISGHVSLYWYRQALGQGPEFLTYFNYEAQQDKSGLPNDRFSAERPEGSISTLTIQRTEQRDSAMYRCASSLAAGGLVNEQFFGPGTRLTVL.

The genes are TRBV7-9 and TRBJ1-5; 8 bases are shared with TRBD1. Unmatched junction bases numbered 7, after V lost 1 base and J lost 5 bases. CDR3 length equals 16 residues. Germline V gene sequence: CDR1 SEHNR, CDR2 FQNEAQ (reference sequence). CDR3 nucleotides: TGTGCCAGCAGCTTAGAGGCCAGGGGGCGCGATCAGCCCCAGCATTTT. Its translation is CASSLEARGRDQPQHF.

The genes are TRBV5-1 and TRBJ2-3; 9 nucleotides line up with TRBD2. This CDR3 is 15 amino acids long. Germline V gene data show CDR1 as SGHRS and CDR2 as YFSETQ. The trim removed 3 bases at V and 6 bases at J, leaving 8 bases unmatched. This CDR3 is CASSSLAGHVDTQYF. The CDR3 DNA follows: TGCGCCAGCAGCTCACTAGCGGGCCACGTTGATACGCAGTATTTT.

The genes are TRBV7-2 and TRBJ2-1; 10 bases agree with TRBD1. The V segment lost 1 base and the J segment 7 bases; nucleotides outside the gene matches: 4. The CDR3 contains 15 residues. The germline CDR1 and CDR2 sequences are SGHTA and FQGNSA. DNA of the CDR3: TGTGCCAGCAGCTTAGGACAGGGGGCGGGAAATGAGCAGTTCTTC. Amino acid sequence: CASSLGQGAGNEQFF.

This clone was counted a single time. The chain has TRBV20-1 and TRBJ2-1; D not resolved. V gave up 2 bases and J gave up 10 bases, with 6 bases separating them. The CDR3 consists of 10 residues. Germline CDR1 and CDR2: DFQATT and SNEGSKA (reference sequence). The CDR3 nucleotides are TGCAGTGCTAGACATCGGGAGCAGTTCTTC. It specifies CSARHREQFF.

The J gene is TRBJ1-2, the V gene TRBV6-5; the match to TRBD1 covers 10 bases. CDR3 length equals 16 residues. The ends lost 1 base at V and 2 bases at J; junction bases unmatched: 4. Germline V CDR1 and CDR2: MNHEY, SVGAGI. Written as DNA, the CDR3 is TGTGCCAGCAGTTACTTGCCGACAGGGGGCAACTATGGCTACACCTTC. It yields the protein CASSYLPTGGNYGYTF.

The rearrangement uses TRBV7-9 and TRBJ2-2; the D is unclear. V was trimmed by 0 bases and J by 5 bases, leaving 13 bases between them. Germline V gene lookup returns CDR1 SEHNR and CDR2 FQNEAQ (reference sequence). The CDR3 consists of 16 residues. The DNA for the CDR3 is TGTGCCAGCAGCTTAGCGGGTTCAGGTGGGACCGGGGAGCTGTTTTTT. Its protein is CASSLAGSGGTGELFF.

This sequence joins TRBV27 and TRBJ1-2; 9 positions agree with TRBD1. CDR1 and CDR2 (germline): MNHEY, SMNVEV (reference sequence). CDR3 length equals 15 residues. Trimming at V came to 6 bases and at J to 7 bases, leaving 12 bases not matched to a gene. CDR3 sequence: CASSSTTGGASGYTF. For the CDR3, the DNA is TGTGCCAGCAGCTCCACAACAGGGGGCGCGAGTGGCTACACCTTC.

This clone has just a few counts. The chain couples TRBV4-1 to TRBJ1-5, with D tentatively TRBD1 (6 bases). Looked up from germline, CDR1 is MGHRA and CDR2 is YSYEKL. The V end lost 4 bases, the J end lost 2 bases, and 15 bases lay between the germline ends. The CDR3 spans 16 residues. This CDR3 is CASSLQQGYGNQPQHF. The CDR3 DNA sequence: TGCGCCAGCAGCCTCCAACAGGGCTACGGCAATCAGCCCCAGCATTTT.

The gene calls are TRBV19 and TRBJ2-7; no definite D call. Per the germline V gene, CDR1 is LNHDA and CDR2 is SQIVND (reference sequence). Trimming left V 3 bases short and J 2 bases short, with 20 bases between. CDR3 length equals 17 residues. The CDR3 region is CASSIVLGGSTTYEQYF. In DNA form, the CDR3 reads TGTGCCAGTAGTATTGTCTTAGGTGGCAGTACTACCTACGAGCAGTACTTC.

The rearrangement links TRBV6-5 to TRBJ1-2, with D hard to call. Germline V lookup: CDR1 MNHEY, CDR2 SVGAGI. CDR3 length: 14 amino acids. V dropped 2 bases and J dropped 2 bases, with 9 bases sitting between them. Here the CDR3 DNA reads TGTGCCAGCAGTTACGCCGGAGGGAACTATGGCTACACCTTC. The encoded protein is CASSYAGGNYGYTF.

A remark on this clone: Its ends do not fully match the called genes, so a read error is possible. This chain joins TRBV28 and TRBJ2-7; D is possibly TRBD1 (7 bases). Germline V gene data show CDR1 as MDHEN and CDR2 as SYDVKM. The CDR3 is made up of 11 amino acids. The CDR3 coding sequence is TGTGCCAGCAGTCACAGGAGGGGACAGTCCTTC. It codes for CASSHRRGQSF. The full variable domain, rest sourced from reference TRBV28 and TRBJ2-7, is DVKVTQSSRYLVKRTGEKVFLECVQDMDHENMFWYRQDPGLGLRLIYFSYDVKMKEKGDIPEGYSVSREKKERFSLILESASTNQTSMYLCASSHRRGQSFGPGTRLTVT.

V is TRBV30 and J is TRBJ2-5; 16 nucleotides align to TRBD2. In germline, CDR1 is GTSNPN, CDR2 SVGIG (reference sequence). The CDR3 is 15 amino acids. The V segment lost 5 bases and the J segment 5 bases; nucleotides outside the gene matches: 5. The CDR3 nucleotides are TGTGCCTGGGGGACTAGCGGGGGGGTTAGGGAGACCCAGTACTTC. It yields the protein CAWGTSGGVRETQYF.

The CDR3 DNA follows: TGCGCCAGCAGCTTCGTAGAGGGTGACACTGAAGCTTTCTTT. Translating it yields CASSFVEGDTEAFF. This chain connects TRBV5-1 to TRBJ1-1; D ambiguous. This CDR3 has 14 residues. V was clipped by 2 bases and J by 3 bases, with 11 bases between them. Germline assignment: CDR1 SGHRS and CDR2 YFSETQ.

The V call is TRBV7-9, the J call TRBJ2-3, with 15 positions matching TRBD2. The CDR3 runs to 17 residues. Germline V lookup: CDR1 SEHNR, CDR2 FQNEAQ (reference sequence). Trimming removed 4 bases from V and 5 bases from J; junction bases left unmatched: 7. The CDR3 nucleotides are TGTGCCAGCAGCTCCGGACTAGCGGGAGGGCCAGAAGATACGCAGTATTTT. It encodes CASSSGLAGGPEDTQYF.